Each of the 23 T cell receptor beta chains below was sequenced from the same sample in a study of T cells in Graves' hyperthyroidism and ophthalmopathy. The TCR beta CDR3 regions underwent amplification using RNA transcripts as the source. RT-PCR in the first round (using the HTBI primer set) targeted the TCR CDR3. MiXCR, run by TCRdb on the multiplex PCR reads, gives a single entry per CDR3 protein. Of about 180,000 distinct CDR3 sequences in the sample, 9.4% were seen once. Sequencing was done on a sample of blood. All receptors derive from a woman between 18 and 30 years old with Graves' hyperthyroidism that later progressed to Graves' ophthalmopathy.

The chain uses TRBV9 and TRBJ2-7, with 7 bases fitting TRBD1. This CDR3 comprises 15 residues. Germline-derived CDR1 and CDR2 are SGDLS and YYNGEE. The J segment lost 1 base and the V segment lost 0 bases, leaving 4 bases of the junction unmatched. This CDR3 is CASSVGGTASYEQYF. CDR3 DNA: TGTGCCAGCAGCGTAGGTGGGACAGCATCCTACGAGCAGTACTTC. The complete variable domain, with remaining parts taken from reference TRBV9 and TRBJ2-7, reads DSGVTQTPKHLITATGQRVTLRCSPRSGDLSVYWYQQSLDQGLQFLIQYYNGEERAKGNILERFSAQQFPDLHSELNLSSLELGDSALYFCASSVGGTASYEQYFGPGTRLTVT.

The chain has TRBV7-2 and TRBJ2-7; 10 positions match TRBD1. CDR3 length equals 15 residues. In germline, CDR1 is SGHTA, CDR2 FQGNSA. With 2 bases clipped from V and 3 bases from J, the junction kept 4 bases outside the gene matches. This chain's CDR3 is CASSLQGTGDYEQYF. The CDR3 DNA reads as TGTGCCAGCAGCTTACAAGGGACAGGGGACTACGAGCAGTACTTC.

Only a few counts were recorded for this clonotype. The V gene is TRBV6-1, the J gene TRBJ2-7; D gene unclear. This CDR3 has 13 amino acids. Between the trimmed V and J ends, which lost 7 bases and 2 bases, there was a span of 12 bases. Germline values: CDR1 MNHNS, CDR2 SASEGT. CDR3 sequence: CASTRGYPYEQYF. The CDR3 bases are TGTGCCAGCACGAGAGGATATCCCTACGAGCAGTACTTC.

This clonotype was seen repeatedly, ten times or more. The V call is TRBV20-1, the J call TRBJ2-3; 13 bases agree with TRBD2. The CDR3 consists of 16 residues. V was clipped by 5 bases and J by 4 bases; unmatched bases: 9. CDR1 is DFQATT, CDR2 SNEGSKA, per germline (reference sequence). DNA of the CDR3: TGCAGTGCTCCTCAGGGGGGGACTAGCGGGGCAGATACGCAGTATTTT. Its translation is CSAPQGGTSGADTQYF.

At least ten counts were recorded for this clonotype. The V and J genes are TRBV19 and TRBJ1-1; D remains unclear. The CDR3 runs 13 residues. V was clipped by 6 bases and J by 4 bases, with 12 bases between them. Germline-derived CDR1 and CDR2 are LNHDA and SQIVND (reference sequence). In nucleotides, the CDR3 is TGTGCCAGTAGCCTATCATGGGGCACTGAAGCTTTCTTT. The encoded protein is CASSLSWGTEAFF.

This clonotype occurred a few times. The V gene is TRBV5-1, the J gene TRBJ2-1; D uncertain. The V and J ends lost 3 bases and 0 bases respectively, with 13 bases between them. The CDR3 consists of 16 residues. The germline gives CDR1 SGHRS, CDR2 YFSETQ. Written as DNA, the CDR3 is TGCGCCAGCAGCTCGTCCTATGACCTCTCCTACAATGAGCAGTTCTTC. Translated: CASSSSYDLSYNEQFF.

This clonotype has ten or more counts. This sequence joins TRBV6-1 and TRBJ1-4, with D possibly being TRBD1 (5 bases). Germline CDR1 MNHNS, CDR2 SASEGT. Trimming pared 0 bases from V and 8 bases from J, leaving 16 bases between. The CDR3 length is 16 residues. The CDR3 DNA reads TGTGCCAGCAGTGAAGCTCCAGGACATTATGGGGAAAAACTGTTTTTT. It translates to CASSEAPGHYGEKLFF.

This clonotype has a count of ten or more. This chain links TRBV3-1 with TRBJ2-4, with D perhaps assigned TRBD1 or TRBD2 (6 bases each). The germline V and J ends were trimmed by 0 bases and 1 base, with 10 bases remaining between them. CDR3 size: 16 residues. The germline V gene has CDR1 LGHDT and CDR2 YNNKEL (reference sequence). The DNA for the CDR3 is TGTGCCAGCAGCCAAGATGGAGGGGGTGCCAAAAACATTCAGTACTTC. It translates to CASSQDGGGAKNIQYF.

The chain links TRBV10-3 to TRBJ2-7; 10 positions match TRBD1. This CDR3 region has 14 residues. V lost 3 bases, J lost 3 bases, and 2 bases stayed unmatched. From germline, CDR1 is ENHRY and CDR2 SYGVKD. The CDR3 sequence: CAISDRDRGYEQYF. The CDR3 region has the DNA TGTGCCATCAGTGACCGGGACAGGGGCTACGAGCAGTACTTC.

This chain uses TRBV28 with TRBJ1-4; TRBD1 aligns across 8 bases. The germline V gene has CDR1 MDHEN and CDR2 SYDVKM. The CDR3 has 14 residues. The V gene end was trimmed by 6 bases and the J gene end by 7 bases; junction bases not matched to a gene: 7. The DNA for the CDR3 is TGTGCCAGCAGACCGGGACAGGTTCCTGAAAAACTGTTTTTT. Residues: CASRPGQVPEKLFF. The whole variable domain, filled in from reference TRBV28 and TRBJ1-4, reads DVKVTQSSRYLVKRTGEKVFLECVQDMDHENMFWYRQDPGLGLRLIYFSYDVKMKEKGDIPEGYSVSREKKERFSLILESASTNQTSMYLCASRPGQVPEKLFFGSGTQLSVL.

In its sample, this clonotype was seen a few times. V gene TRBV7-9 combines with J gene TRBJ1-2; D is unclear. Trimming removed 5 bases from V and 4 bases from J, with 14 bases in between. CDR3 length: 14 amino acids. Germline CDR1 is SEHNR and CDR2 is FQNEAQ (reference sequence). CDR3 in DNA: TGTGCCAGCAGCGCCCTAGGGCAGCCCTATGGCTACACCTTC. This gives the protein CASSALGQPYGYTF.

The sample holds many counts of this clonotype. The chain links TRBV3-1 to TRBJ2-7, with D uncertain. V shed 0 bases and J shed 2 bases, with 8 bases lying between them. The CDR3 is 14 residues long. Germline CDR1 is LGHDT and CDR2 is YNNKEL (reference sequence). CDR3 amino acids: CASSQDLIAYEQYF. The CDR3 bases are TGTGCCAGCAGCCAAGATCTTATTGCCTACGAGCAGTACTTC.

The J gene is TRBJ1-2, the V gene TRBV4-1, with 8 nucleotides matching TRBD1. Germline V gives CDR1 MGHRA, CDR2 YSYEKL. The CDR3 length is 15 residues. Trimming at V came to 0 bases and at J to 4 bases, leaving 4 bases not matched to a gene. The CDR3 loop reads CASSQDGQGSYGYTF. The CDR3 nucleotides are TGCGCCAGCAGCCAAGATGGACAGGGATCCTATGGCTACACCTTC.

This clonotype has at least ten counts. The rearrangement links TRBV24-1 to TRBJ1-2; no reliable D call. CDR1 is KGHDR and CDR2 is SFDVKD in the germline V gene. The CDR3 runs to 13 residues. Trimming left V 4 bases short and J 9 bases short, with 14 bases between. For the CDR3, the DNA is TGTGCCACCAGTGACGAGGGAATAAATCGCTACACCTTC. Translated, it gives CATSDEGINRYTF.

At least ten counts were recorded for this clonotype. This rearrangement joins TRBV10-3 to TRBJ1-2; weak D call: TRBD1 (5 bases). Germline lookup yields CDR1 ENHRY and CDR2 SYGVKD. Trimming pared 10 bases from V and 0 bases from J, leaving 12 bases between. This CDR3 has 13 amino acids. In DNA form, the CDR3 reads TGTGCCACCCAGACAGTATCTAACTATGGCTACACCTTC. Translating it yields CATQTVSNYGYTF.

This clonotype was counted at least ten times. The chain carries TRBV30 and TRBJ2-7, with 11 bases matching TRBD2. Trimming took 2 bases from V and 3 from J; bases not matched to a gene: 9. Germline V gene sequence: CDR1 GTSNPN, CDR2 SVGIG (reference sequence). This CDR3 contains 16 residues. The CDR3 sequence: CAWSSLWTSGYYEQYF. CDR3 nucleotides: TGTGCCTGGAGTTCTCTCTGGACTAGCGGGTACTACGAGCAGTACTTC.

This clonotype was counted at least ten times. V gene TRBV12-3 or TRBV12-4 combines with J gene TRBJ1-4; maybe TRBD1 (5 bases). Trimming took off 5 bases at V and 7 bases at J, with 14 bases between the two ends. The CDR3 is 14 amino acids. The CDR3 coding sequence is TGTGCCAGCAGTCCCCAGGGAGTAGGTGAAAAACTGTTTTTT. Protein product: CASSPQGVGEKLFF.

In this sample, this clonotype turned up many times. This chain joins TRBV12-3 or TRBV12-4 and TRBJ2-3, with 9 bases that match TRBD1. Losses at the gene ends were 0 bases for V and 2 bases for J; bases not matched to a gene: 9. CDR3 size: 18 residues. CDR3 in amino acids: CASSLALGTGLNTDTQYF. The DNA for the CDR3 is TGTGCCAGCAGTTTAGCGCTCGGGACAGGGCTAAACACAGATACGCAGTATTTT.

This clonotype was seen only a few times. DNA of the CDR3: TGTGCCAGTAGCCCAACCGGGACCCTAAATGAAAAACTGTTTTTT. Translation gives CASSPTGTLNEKLFF. The chain joins TRBV19 to TRBJ1-4; a possible D gene is TRBD1 (5 bases). V was trimmed by 6 bases and J by 5 bases, leaving 16 bases between them. This CDR3 region has 15 residues. Germline V gene data show CDR1 as LNHDA and CDR2 as SQIVND (reference sequence).

This clonotype has at least ten counts. The chain combines TRBV18 with TRBJ1-1; D is perhaps TRBD1 (6 bases). Deletions cut 4 bases from V and 0 bases from J, with 9 bases between. Germline lookup yields CDR1 KGHSH and CDR2 LQKENI. The CDR3 length is 14 residues. CDR3 sequence: CASSLGHLNTEAFF. CDR3 DNA: TGTGCCAGCTCACTGGGACACCTGAACACTGAAGCTTTCTTT.

The J gene is TRBJ2-1, the V gene TRBV11-2; 16 bases fit TRBD2. V was clipped by 7 bases and J by 6 bases; unmatched bases: 9. There are 17 residues in the CDR3. Germline V gives CDR1 SGHAT, CDR2 FQNNGV. CDR3 nucleotide sequence: TGTGCCAGCAACTTGGGACTAGCGGGAGGGCTCTGCAATGAGCAGTTCTTC. Amino acids: CASNLGLAGGLCNEQFF.

There are many counts of this clonotype. This sequence joins TRBV24-1 and TRBJ2-3, with a possible D match to TRBD1 (5 bases). CDR3 length equals 13 residues. Trimming removed 3 bases at V and 8 bases at J, with 11 bases between. CDR1 KGHDR and CDR2 SFDVKD come from the germline V gene. The CDR3 nucleotides are TGTGCCACCAGTGATCCCGACAGAGTTACGCAGTATTTT. It yields the protein CATSDPDRVTQYF.

This clonotype was detected many times. V is TRBV19 and J is TRBJ1-2; D is perhaps TRBD1 (6 bases). CDR3 length equals 14 residues. V gave up 5 bases and J gave up 1 base, with 11 bases separating them. Germline lookup yields CDR1 LNHDA and CDR2 SQIVND (reference sequence). For the CDR3, the DNA is TGTGCCAGTAGTGAACAGGGTTATAACTATGGCTACACCTTC. Protein sequence: CASSEQGYNYGYTF.